A single sample gave rise to the 15 T cell receptor beta chains below, sequenced in a study of blood T cells in healthy people across ages. The second PCR ran about 6 to 12 cycles with a sample-barcoded 5' primer and J-beta primers. From the 5' RACE reads, TCRdb called clonotypes with MiXCR, one entry per CDR3 protein. The sample contains 1,500,000 or so distinct CDR3 sequences, about 42% of which appear only once. Sequencing input: blood. These receptors originate from a young woman in good health.

The chain links TRBV20-1 to TRBJ2-7; 9 bases match TRBD2. The CDR3 is made up of 14 amino acids. Germline lookup yields CDR1 DFQATT and CDR2 SNEGSKA (reference sequence). J lost 1 base, V lost 2 bases, and 3 bases had no gene match. CDR3 coding DNA: TGCAGTGCTAGACTAGCGGGAAATTCCTACGAGCAGTACTTC. It yields the protein CSARLAGNSYEQYF.

In regard to this clonotype: An end of the junction differs from the germline gene, which may be a read error. This chain connects TRBV2 to TRBJ1-2, with 7 nucleotides matching TRBD1. The V gene's germline CDR1 is SNHLY and CDR2 FYNNEI. This CDR3 contains 14 residues. The CDR3 reads CASMGQNLYYGYIF. CDR3 DNA sequence: TGTGCCAGCATGGGACAGAACCTCTACTATGGCTACATCTTC. The full variable domain, completed using reference TRBV2 and TRBJ1-2, is EPEVTQTPSHQVTQMGQEVILRCVPISNHLYFYWYRQILGQKVEFLVSFYNNEISEKSEIFDDQFSVERPDGSNFTLKIRSTKLEDSAMYFCASMGQNLYYGYIFGSGTRLTVV.

The J gene is TRBJ1-4, the V gene TRBV13; D not resolved. V lost 3 bases and J 7 bases, leaving 12 bases between the germline ends. Looked up from germline, CDR1 is PRHDT and CDR2 is FYEKMQ (reference sequence). The CDR3 contains 14 residues. CDR3 loop: CASSFSYTGEKLFF. Written as DNA, the CDR3 is TGTGCCAGCAGCTTTAGCTACACTGGTGAAAAACTGTTTTTT.

J is TRBJ2-1 and V is TRBV9; TRBD2 matches 11 bases. The last part of the DNA fits TRBJ2-7 better; the J call may be wrong. This CDR3 has 17 amino acids. Per germline, CDR1 SGDLS and CDR2 YYNGEE. As DNA, the CDR3 is TGTGCCAGCAGCGTTAGCGGGGGGGCCCGCTCCTACAATGAGCAGTACTTC. It yields the protein CASSVSGGARSYNEQYF.

The gene calls are TRBV7-2 and TRBJ2-6; TRBD2 aligns across 7 bases. The CDR3 has 16 amino acids. V was pared by 6 bases and J by 0 bases, with 5 bases of the junction left unmatched. Germline CDR1 reads SGHTA; CDR2 reads FQGNSA. The CDR3: CASSSGRGSGANVLTF. Written as DNA, the CDR3 is TGTGCCAGCAGTTCGGGGAGGGGCTCTGGGGCCAACGTCCTGACTTTC.

This clonotype was detected only a few times. The chain combines TRBV6-2 or TRBV6-3 with TRBJ2-7; D is undetermined. Trimming stripped 8 bases from V and 6 bases from J, with 5 bases between. The CDR3 extends over 9 amino acids. Germline V gives CDR1 MNHEY, CDR2 SVGEGT. The CDR3 nucleotides read TGTGCCAGCGGGGTCGAGCAGTACTTC. It translates to CASGVEQYF.

The chain uses TRBV20-1 and TRBJ1-5; D is perhaps TRBD1 (5 bases). Trimming took 2 bases from V and 1 from J, leaving 9 bases between them. The CDR3 is 14 amino acids. Germline values: CDR1 DFQATT, CDR2 SNEGSKA (reference sequence). In nucleotides, the CDR3 is TGCAGTGCTAGACCCGGGGGGAGCAATCAGCCCCAGCATTTT. It yields the protein CSARPGGSNQPQHF.

This clonotype came up a few times. The rearrangement uses TRBV9 and TRBJ1-2, with D hard to call. This CDR3 contains 15 residues. Looked up from germline, CDR1 is SGDLS and CDR2 is YYNGEE. V lost 0 bases, J lost 2 bases, and 11 bases lay in between. CDR3: CASSVAPLENYGYTF. The CDR3 nucleotides read TGTGCCAGCAGCGTAGCACCCCTGGAGAACTATGGCTACACCTTC.

In this sample, this clonotype turned up a few times. V gene TRBV4-3 combines with J gene TRBJ1-6; 7 bases are shared with TRBD1. Germline loops: CDR1 LGHNA, CDR2 YSLEER. The CDR3 spans 18 residues. V trimming: 3 bases; J trimming: 1 base; junction bases outside the gene matches: 9. CDR3 sequence reads: CASSQRTGGNSYNSPLHF. CDR3 DNA: TGCGCCAGCAGCCAGAGGACAGGCGGGAATTCCTATAATTCACCCCTCCACTTT.

This chain uses TRBV7-9 with TRBJ2-5, with TRBD1 as a possible D gene (5 bases). The DNA end is a closer match to TRBJ2-7, so the J assignment may be wrong. The CDR3 loop spans 12 amino acids. Germline CDR1 is SEHNR and CDR2 is FQNEAQ (reference sequence). The CDR3 DNA follows: TGTGCCAGCAGCTCAGGGAATGGCGAGCAGTACTTC. The encoded protein is CASSSGNGEQYF.

The rearrangement joins TRBV7-2 to TRBJ2-3; 9 bases fit TRBD1. This CDR3 region has 18 residues. With V trimmed by 5 bases and J by 3 bases, 15 bases remained unmatched. Germline CDR1 and CDR2: SGHTA and FQGNSA. CDR3 protein: CASSPYRGREARTDTQYF. CDR3 DNA sequence: TGTGCCAGCAGCCCGTACAGGGGGCGCGAGGCAAGAACAGATACGCAGTATTTT.

The chain combines TRBV5-1 with TRBJ2-5, with D possibly called TRBD1 or TRBD2 (5 bases each). The germline gives CDR1 SGHRS, CDR2 YFSETQ. Deletions cut 4 bases from V and 11 bases from J, with 24 bases between. The CDR3 runs 15 residues. CDR3 in amino acids: CASSPRMGEPWEQYF. CDR3 nucleotides: TGCGCCAGCAGCCCAAGGATGGGGGAACCGTGGGAGCAGTACTTC.

The chain combines TRBV6-1 with TRBJ1-1; D perhaps matches TRBD1 (5 bases). V was pared by 4 bases and J by 13 bases, with 19 bases between. CDR1 is MNHNS and CDR2 is SASEGT in the germline V gene. The CDR3 spans 13 residues. The CDR3 reads CASSVGGVTDFFF. The CDR3, as DNA: TGTGCCAGCAGTGTCGGGGGGGTCACTGACTTTTTCTTT.

This clonotype was found a few times. This rearrangement joins TRBV7-2 to TRBJ1-4; 8 bases align to TRBD1. J lost 3 bases, V lost 5 bases, and 11 bases had no gene match. The length of the CDR3 is 17 residues. Germline CDR1 is SGHTA and CDR2 is FQGNSA. The CDR3 loop reads CASSPNRQGAANEKLFF. The CDR3 bases are TGTGCCAGCAGCCCGAATAGGCAGGGGGCAGCTAATGAAAAACTGTTTTTT.

The CDR3, as DNA: TGTGCCATCAGTGCTTTCCTAGCGGGGGACCAAGAGACCCAGTACTTC. Encoded protein: CAISAFLAGDQETQYF. The V call is TRBV10-3, the J call TRBJ2-5; 10 nucleotides match TRBD2. Trimming at V came to 4 bases and at J to 0 bases, leaving 5 bases not matched to a gene. Per germline, CDR1 ENHRY and CDR2 SYGVKD. The CDR3 sequence is 16 residues long.